A single T cell receptor beta chain is shown here with its context. The identical CDR3 is also encoded by other nucleotide sequences in the sample. Recruits, aged about 18 to 100 years, lived in 24 US areas. Assignment of participants to cohorts was predicated upon participant-reported clinical history. Per the authors' pipeline: Amplified reference gene primers provided the basis for estimating nucleated cell counts. Sequencing was performed with immunoSEQ multiplex PCR; in TCRdb, only in-frame clones are kept and a portion is missing. The V and J calls and clone size are taken from that table; D and trimming were inferred from the DNA. The repertoire has about 300,000 clones, under 90% of them found once; the top ten carry around 4.6%. The data derive from a study of blood T cell repertoires in COVID-19. Study overall: PBMCs, B-cell-depleted T cells, or T cells provided the cDNA or gDNA that made up the material.

Germline V gene sequence: CDR1 KGHSH, CDR2 LQKENI. V lost 2 bases to trimming and J lost 0 bases, with 7 bases between them. CDR3 size: 14 residues. Sequencing was carried out using PBMCs or T cells enriched from blood (not recorded which). This chain links TRBV18 with TRBJ1-1; possible D gene TRBD1, 6 bases. The sequence derives from a man aged 25 to 40 who had recovered from COVID-19. Here the CDR3 reads CASSPTGLNTEAFF. The DNA for the CDR3 is TGTGCCAGCTCACCAACAGGGCTGAACACTGAAGCTTTCTTT.